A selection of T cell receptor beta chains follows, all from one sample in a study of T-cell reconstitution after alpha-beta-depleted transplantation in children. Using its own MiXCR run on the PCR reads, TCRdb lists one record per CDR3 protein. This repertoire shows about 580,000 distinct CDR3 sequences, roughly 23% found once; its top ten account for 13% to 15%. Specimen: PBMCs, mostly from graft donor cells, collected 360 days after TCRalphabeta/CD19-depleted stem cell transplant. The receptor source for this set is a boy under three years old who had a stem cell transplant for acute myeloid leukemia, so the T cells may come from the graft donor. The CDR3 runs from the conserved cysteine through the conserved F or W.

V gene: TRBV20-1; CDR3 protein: CSARRGESSYNEQFF
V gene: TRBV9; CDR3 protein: CASSVRELGRSSNQPQHF
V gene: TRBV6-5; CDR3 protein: CASTISPPNSNQPQHF
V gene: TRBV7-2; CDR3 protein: CASSRASGGATYEQYF
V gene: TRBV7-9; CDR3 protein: CASSSGREDGYTF
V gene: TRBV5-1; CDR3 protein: CASSLAGYSTVYF
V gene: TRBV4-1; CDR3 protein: CASSGRGLANTGELFF
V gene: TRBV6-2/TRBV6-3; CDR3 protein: CASSYPSYGYTF
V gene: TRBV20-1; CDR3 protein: CSARDAGRGYGYTF
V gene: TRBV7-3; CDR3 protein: CASSPIGGDLETQYF
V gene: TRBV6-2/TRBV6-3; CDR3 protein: CASSSQGIRSNNEQFF
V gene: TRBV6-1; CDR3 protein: CASSPRAGGTLPYEQYF
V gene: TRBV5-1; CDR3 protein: CASSLAPGASGYQETQYF
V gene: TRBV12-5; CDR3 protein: CASGLTGNPDTQYF
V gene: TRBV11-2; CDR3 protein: CASSLGFGTETQYF
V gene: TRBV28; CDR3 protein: CASSSHRKAFSYEQYF
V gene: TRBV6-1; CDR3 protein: CASSEARTSRRDTQYF
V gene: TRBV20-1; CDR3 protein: CSASPGVGNYGYTF
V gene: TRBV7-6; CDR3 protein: CASSLDEGRTITDTNYGYTF